This TCR beta chain was observed in a study of vaccination effects on CD4 cells after COVID-19. Germline V lookup: CDR1 MNHEY, CDR2 SVGAGI. This CDR3 comprises 16 residues. The junction had 10 bases not matched to a gene; V was cut back by 0 bases and J by 6 bases. Study results and caveats: The study enrolled few convalescent patients and sampled no early post-infection timepoints. Nearly all vaccine-induced clones in healthy recipients recognized only SARS-CoV-2.

Pools of viral peptides were used by the ViraFEST assay to expand antigen-specific CD4+ T cells ahead of sequencing. Cells that had been cultured for 10 days were the source of isolated CD4+ T cells. Nucleocapsid antibodies stayed negative before and after vaccination, showing no earlier SARS-CoV-2 infection. Each well held some 2 million PBMC cultured with around 9.4 ug/ml peptides and 10 IU/ml IL-2. Half the medium was replaced with IL-2 medium on days 3 and 7. To note about this clone: Its cognate antigen is unknown.

Assay used: immunoSEQ multiplex PCR; TCRdb lists only in-frame clones, some missing. Here the sample spans tens of thousands of clones, roughly 76% being singletons. This specimen consisted of CD4+ T cells from PBMCs cultured with HCoV-OC43 spike peptides, obtained before COVID-19 vaccination. Subset of the sample: HCoV-OC43 spike overlapping peptide pool stimulation. The chain couples TRBV6-5 to TRBJ1-2, with 7 bases fitting TRBD1. This clonotype originated in a human donor who received a COVID-19 vaccine. CDR3: CASSYSRRSGQDGYTF. Here the CDR3 DNA reads TGTGCCAGCAGTTACTCACGAAGGAGCGGACAGGATGGCTACACCTTC.